The clone carrying this T cell receptor beta chain was seen a few times. The antigen remains undetermined. These data belong to a study of T cells in localized non-small cell lung cancer. Broader study findings: Uninvolved nearby lung showed the greatest T cell clonality, exceeding that found in tumor. A higher density of T cells in blood coincided with extended overall survival.

This CDR3 has 15 residues. Germline V gene sequence: CDR1 MNHEY, CDR2 SVGAGI. With V trimmed by 0 bases and J by 5 bases, 5 bases remained unmatched. The protocol was immunoSEQ multiplex PCR, while the TCRdb copy is restricted to in-frame clones and leaves out a portion. The sample records roughly 30,000 clones, around 93% being singletons. Sequencing was performed on peripheral blood mononuclear cells, taken before any cancer treatment. The clonotype originates from a woman aged 35 to 70 with stage III lung adenocarcinoma. This chain joins TRBV6-5 and TRBJ2-3, with 7 bases matching TRBD2. The CDR3 coding sequence is TGTGCCAGCAGTTACTCCCGGGGGGAGGAAGATACGCAGTATTTT. Its translation is CASSYSRGEEDTQYF.